This T cell receptor beta chain was identified in a study of blood T cell repertoires in COVID-19. Looking at the study overall: The United States, Italy and Spain were the sources of the acute and convalescent COVID-19 samples. Sources were T cells, B-cell-depleted T cells, or PBMCs; the material itself was cDNA or gDNA.

This clone was picked up a small number of times. Original handling: From reference gene primer amplification, estimates of nucleated cell counts were derived. Using immunoSEQ multiplex PCR, the repertoire was profiled, and TCRdb retains in-frame clones only, with some absent. From that table come the V and J calls and clone size; the DNA was used to work out D and trimming. The sample holds about 160,000 clones, 87% seen once. The sequence was collected from a woman aged 55-70 years with active or convalescent COVID-19. Sequenced sample: peripheral blood.

The CDR3 DNA follows: TGTGCCAGCAGACAGTACAATGAGCAGTTCTTC. This encodes CASRQYNEQFF. The J gene is TRBJ2-1, the V gene TRBV19; D may be TRBD1 (5 bases). Germline CDR1 LNHDA, CDR2 SQIVND (reference sequence). The CDR3 runs 11 residues. The V end was cut by 9 bases, the J end by 4 bases, with 7 bases between.